These 28 T cell receptor beta chains share one sample of origin, sequenced in a study of blood T cell repertoires in COVID-19. Libraries were prepared by immunoSEQ multiplex PCR; TCRdb keeps only in-frame clonotypes and omits some of them. The data contain 220,000 or so clones, roughly four fifths of them singletons. The sample consisted of peripheral blood. Receptors were obtained from a woman in her 30s who had recovered from COVID-19.

This rearrangement joins TRBV7-3 to TRBJ2-1; D is perhaps TRBD2 (7 bases). The CDR3 loop spans 11 amino acids. V dropped 2 bases and J dropped 12 bases, with 8 bases sitting between them. Germline V gives CDR1 SGHTA, CDR2 FQGTGA. The CDR3 DNA sequence: TGTGCCAGCAGCTTAGGGGGGGCGCAGTTCTTC. Its protein product is CASSLGGAQFF.

The chain is built from TRBV28 and TRBJ2-1; a weak D match, TRBD2 (5 bases). Germline assignment: CDR1 MDHEN and CDR2 SYDVKM. The CDR3 totals 14 residues. V was clipped by 2 bases and J by 6 bases, with 11 bases between them. CDR3 in amino acids: CASSLLEGSNEQFF. The DNA for the CDR3 is TGTGCCAGCAGTTTACTAGAGGGAAGCAATGAGCAGTTCTTC.

The chain recombines TRBV3-1 (or the pseudogene TRBV3-2) with TRBJ2-7; 8 nucleotides line up with TRBD1. The ends lost 6 bases at V and 3 bases at J; junction bases unmatched: 7. The germline CDR1 and CDR2 sequences are LGHDT and YNNKEL (reference sequence). This CDR3 is built from 14 residues. The CDR3 region is CASSIGTGDYEQYF. In DNA form, the CDR3 reads TGTGCCAGCAGTATAGGGACAGGAGACTACGAGCAGTACTTC.

V and J are TRBV11-2 and TRBJ2-1; D unclear. Germline loops: CDR1 SGHAT, CDR2 FQNNGV. The CDR3 loop spans 16 amino acids. V was shortened by 6 bases and J by 0 bases, with 15 bases between the two germline ends. CDR3 sequence (DNA): TGTGCCAGCAGGAATACGCCCACCAGCTCCTACAATGAGCAGTTCTTC. Its translation: CASRNTPTSSYNEQFF.

This clone was recorded once. This chain joins TRBV7-3 and TRBJ2-2, with TRBD2 matching 11 bases. The CDR3 contains 15 residues. The J segment lost 7 bases and the V segment lost 0 bases, leaving 1 base of the junction unmatched. The germline V gene has CDR1 SGHTA and CDR2 FQGTGA. CDR3 bases: TGTGCCAGCAGCTTAACACTAGCGGGAGACGGGGAGCTGTTTTTT. Encoded protein: CASSLTLAGDGELFF.

The chain employs TRBV13 and TRBJ1-3; the D is unclear. Germline V lookup: CDR1 PRHDT, CDR2 FYEKMQ (reference sequence). The ends were cut back, 5 bases at V and 4 bases at J, with 3 bases in the middle. This CDR3 contains 11 residues. The CDR3 protein is CASSRGNTIYF. The CDR3 bases are TGTGCCAGCAGCCGGGGAAACACCATATATTTT.

The rearrangement joins TRBV27 to TRBJ2-4; 13 bases line up with TRBD2. CDR3 length equals 15 residues. Losses at the gene ends were 2 bases for V and 8 bases for J; bases not matched to a gene: 3. Germline V gene lookup returns CDR1 MNHEY and CDR2 SMNVEV (reference sequence). CDR3 coding DNA: TGTGCCAGCAGTTTACGGACTAGCGGGAGTGACATTCAGTACTTC. The encoded protein is CASSLRTSGSDIQYF.

V gene TRBV3-1 (or the pseudogene TRBV3-2) combines with J gene TRBJ2-5; 9 nucleotides match TRBD2. V shed 1 base and J 0 bases; nucleotides not matched to a gene: 3. The germline gives CDR1 LGHDT, CDR2 YNNKEL (reference sequence). The length of the CDR3 is 16 residues. Here the CDR3 reads CASSQGLAGYQETQYF. In DNA, the CDR3 is TGTGCCAGCAGCCAAGGTCTAGCGGGGTACCAAGAGACCCAGTACTTC.

The V call is TRBV7-3, the J call TRBJ2-7, with TRBD2 matching over 9 bases. Germline loops: CDR1 SGHTA, CDR2 FQGTGA. V gave up 5 bases and J gave up 4 bases; unmatched junction bases: 6. CDR3 length equals 14 residues. The CDR3 sequence is CASSVSGRGYEQYF. CDR3 DNA: TGTGCCAGCAGCGTTAGCGGGAGAGGTTACGAGCAGTACTTC.

The chain is built from TRBV11-3 and TRBJ2-7; possible D gene TRBD2, 7 bases. V was pared by 5 bases and J by 7 bases, with 21 bases between. CDR1 is SGHNT and CDR2 is YENEEA in the germline V gene. The CDR3 has 15 amino acids. The CDR3 DNA is TGTGCCAGCAGCGATCCATCGGGGGGAGGGGGTGAGCAGTACTTC. Its protein is CASSDPSGGGGEQYF. Full variable domain (remainder filled in from reference TRBV11-3 and TRBJ2-7): EAGVVQSPRYKIIEKKQPVAFWCNPISGHNTLYWYLQNLGQGPELLIRYENEEAVDDSQLPKDRFSAERLKGVDSTLKIQPAELGDSAVYLCASSDPSGGGGEQYFGPGTRLTVT.

The rearrangement links TRBV25-1 to TRBJ2-3; D call uncertain. There are 13 residues in the CDR3. The V and J ends lost 6 bases and 0 bases respectively, with 7 bases between them. The V gene's germline CDR1 is MGHDK and CDR2 SYGVNS. The CDR3 region has the DNA TGTGCCAGCAGAGTCGGGAGCACAGATACGCAGTATTTT. Protein product: CASRVGSTDTQYF.

The chain is built from TRBV3-1 (or the pseudogene TRBV3-2) and TRBJ2-1; unclear D gene. With 5 bases removed from V and 4 bases from J, the gap between germline ends came to 18 bases. The CDR3 is 16 residues long. Germline CDR1 reads LGHDT; CDR2 reads YNNKEL (reference sequence). The CDR3 reads CASSWAAGDQYNEQFF. CDR3 sequence (DNA): TGTGCCAGCAGCTGGGCTGCTGGCGACCAATACAATGAGCAGTTCTTC.

The V call is TRBV19, the J call TRBJ2-7; 7 bases match TRBD1. The CDR3 contains 12 residues. With V trimmed by 3 bases and J by 5 bases, 1 base remained unmatched. Germline V lookup: CDR1 LNHDA, CDR2 SQIVND (reference sequence). CDR3 protein: CASSMTGNEQYF. The CDR3 nucleotides read TGTGCCAGTAGTATGACAGGGAACGAGCAGTACTTC.

V is TRBV4-2 and J is TRBJ2-7; perhaps TRBD2 as D (5 bases). The germline CDR1 and CDR2 sequences are LGHNA and YNFKEQ. Trimming removed 3 bases from V and 2 bases from J, with 14 bases in between. The CDR3 contains 15 residues. The CDR3 DNA sequence: TGTGCCAGCAGCCACCGAGCTAGCCCCGCCTACGAGCAGTACTTC. It yields the protein CASSHRASPAYEQYF.

CDR3 sequence: CAISDLDRANYGYTF. CDR3 nucleotides: TGTGCCATCAGTGACCTGGACAGGGCTAACTATGGCTACACCTTC. This chain uses TRBV10-3 with TRBJ1-2; TRBD1 matches at 8 bases. The junction had 3 bases not matched to a gene; V was cut back by 3 bases and J by 0 bases. In germline, CDR1 is ENHRY, CDR2 SYGVKD. This CDR3 has 15 amino acids.

Only a few counts were recorded for this clone. The chain combines TRBV9 with TRBJ1-1; D may be TRBD1 (5 bases). V was pared by 3 bases and J by 5 bases, with 11 bases between. The CDR3 extends over 13 amino acids. Per the germline V gene, CDR1 is SGDLS and CDR2 is YYNGEE. For the CDR3, the DNA is TGTGCCAGCAGCGGCGGGGGAAGGACTGAAGCTTTCTTT. Protein sequence: CASSGGGRTEAFF.

The V and J genes are TRBV3-1 (or the pseudogene TRBV3-2) and TRBJ2-6; D is ambiguous. V lost 4 bases and J 0 bases, leaving 7 bases between the germline ends. Germline loops: CDR1 LGHDT, CDR2 YNNKEL (reference sequence). The CDR3 length is 15 residues. CDR3 nucleotides: TGTGCCAGCAGCCGACGGAGCTCTGGGGCCAACGTCCTGACTTTC. Protein sequence: CASSRRSSGANVLTF.

Concerning this clone itself: The same CDR3 can be traced to other DNA sequences in this sample. The chain employs TRBV5-1 and TRBJ1-5; possibly TRBD1 for D (6 bases). CDR1 and CDR2 from the germline V gene are SGHRS and YFSETQ. The CDR3 is 13 residues long. Trimming cost V 4 bases and J 5 bases, with 10 bases left between them. CDR3 sequence reads: CASSPDSYQPQHF. In DNA, the CDR3 is TGCGCCAGCAGCCCGGACAGTTATCAGCCCCAGCATTTT.

This chain links TRBV13 with TRBJ1-1; D remains ambiguous. V lost 4 bases to trimming and J lost 4 bases, with 10 bases between them. CDR3 length: 13 amino acids. Germline CDR1 reads PRHDT; CDR2 reads FYEKMQ (reference sequence). The CDR3 DNA is TGTGCCAGCAGCTCGGCCTCGGGCACTGAAGCTTTCTTT. It yields the protein CASSSASGTEAFF.

CDR3 in DNA: TGTGCCAGCAGTGGTCACTACGAGCAGTACTTC. Its protein is CASSGHYEQYF. The rearrangement links TRBV2 to TRBJ2-7; D is ambiguous. V dropped 4 bases and J dropped 3 bases, with 4 bases sitting between them. Germline values: CDR1 SNHLY, CDR2 FYNNEI. The CDR3 consists of 11 residues.

V usage is TRBV6-5 and J usage is TRBJ2-7, with 7 nucleotides matching TRBD1. Germline-derived CDR1 and CDR2 are MNHEY and SVGAGI. The CDR3 totals 15 residues. V gave up 3 bases and J gave up 4 bases; unmatched junction bases: 9. The CDR3 nucleotides are TGTGCCAGCAGTTATGAAAAGGGGGCCGGATACGAGCAGTACTTC. It yields the protein CASSYEKGAGYEQYF.

The CDR3 nucleotides read TGCGCCAGCAGCTTGAGCCCGGTCGACTCCTATAATTCACCCCTCCACTTT. This translates into CASSLSPVDSYNSPLHF. The chain joins TRBV5-1 to TRBJ1-6; D is undetermined. V was shortened by 1 base and J by 0 bases, with 11 bases between the two germline ends. Germline loops: CDR1 SGHRS, CDR2 YFSETQ. This CDR3 region has 17 residues.

This clone showed up just a few times. The J gene is TRBJ2-4, the V gene TRBV7-2; TRBD2 agrees at 8 bases. Unmatched junction bases numbered 5, after V lost 9 bases and J lost 4 bases. This CDR3 has 13 residues. CDR1 and CDR2 (germline): SGHTA, FQGNSA. The CDR3 region is CASRAGAKNIQYF. In DNA form, the CDR3 reads TGTGCCAGTAGAGCGGGGGCTAAAAACATTCAGTACTTC. Supplemented by reference TRBV7-2 and TRBJ2-4, the full variable domain reads GAGVSQSPSNKVTEKGKDVELRCDPISGHTALYWYRQSLGQGLEFLIYFQGNSAPDKSGLPSDRFSAERTGGSVSTLTIQRTQQEDSAVYLCASRAGAKNIQYFGAGTRLSVL.

The chain employs TRBV7-9 and TRBJ2-3; tentative D call: TRBD1 (8 bases). V gave up 6 bases and J gave up 7 bases, with 23 bases separating them. Germline values: CDR1 SEHNR, CDR2 FQNEAQ (reference sequence). The CDR3 runs to 16 residues. CDR3 bases: TGTGCCAGCAGTTCAGGGGGCGCTTGGCGGGAGTATACGCAGTATTTT. This encodes CASSSGGAWREYTQYF.

The rearrangement links TRBV7-8 to TRBJ2-7; 8 bases agree with TRBD2. The CDR3 runs 16 residues. The trim removed 5 bases at V and 5 bases at J, leaving 14 bases unmatched. In germline, CDR1 is SGHVS, CDR2 FQNEAQ. CDR3 in amino acids: CASSPGGAGVVHEQYF. CDR3 sequence (DNA): TGTGCCAGCAGCCCCGGGGGGGCGGGAGTGGTCCACGAGCAGTACTTC.

The chain links TRBV10-1 to TRBJ1-4; D gene unclear. The CDR3 runs 13 residues. Germline values: CDR1 WNHNN, CDR2 SYGVQD (reference sequence). Between the trimmed V and J ends, which lost 8 bases and 7 bases, there was a span of 14 bases. Here the CDR3 DNA reads TGCGCCAGCTTTCGTCGGGTAGGTGAAAAACTGTTTTTT. The encoded protein is CASFRRVGEKLFF.

The chain joins TRBV6-5 to TRBJ2-1, with 8 bases fitting TRBD1. V gave up 3 bases and J gave up 0 bases; unmatched junction bases: 1. Germline CDR1 reads MNHEY; CDR2 reads SVGAGI. This CDR3 is 15 amino acids long. In DNA, the CDR3 is TGTGCCAGCAGTTATCAGGGGGCCTCCTACAATGAGCAGTTCTTC. Its translation is CASSYQGASYNEQFF.

A word on this clone: One junction end disagrees with the germline gene, perhaps due to a read error. V is TRBV7-7 and J is TRBJ2-1, with 11 nucleotides matching TRBD2. CDR1 and CDR2 (germline): SSHAT, FNYEAQ (reference sequence). This CDR3 region has 15 residues. As DNA, the CDR3 is TGTGCTAGCAGCCCCACTAGCGGGAGCTACAATGAGCAGTTCTTC. Translating it yields CASSPTSGSYNEQFF.